Listed here are 17 T cell receptor beta chains from one sample, sequenced in a study of blood T cell repertoires in COVID-19. The repertoire was sequenced with immunoSEQ multiplex PCR; TCRdb's copy has only in-frame clones and lacks some. The repertoire has some 42,000 clones, around 80% of them found once; the top ten carry roughly a quarter. The sample comprised peripheral blood. The receptor source for this set is a man of 80 years or more with acute or convalescent COVID-19.

This clone has only a few counts. The chain combines TRBV2 with TRBJ2-2; 7 bases agree with TRBD1. Germline V lookup: CDR1 SNHLY, CDR2 FYNNEI. J lost 7 bases, V lost 7 bases, and 0 bases had no gene match. This CDR3 comprises 11 residues. The CDR3 region has the DNA TGTGCCAGCACAGGGGGCGGGGAGCTGTTTTTT. Its translation is CASTGGGELFF.

This chain joins TRBV5-3 and TRBJ2-5; TRBD2 matches 8 bases. TRBV5-3 is assigned to the ORF class and has an uncertain function. V dropped 4 bases and J dropped 0; count of bases not matched to a gene: 14. The CDR3 length is 18 residues. CDR3 sequence (DNA): TGTGCCAGAAGCCCTGGGCCCCGGGCGGGGGGAAACCAAGAGACCCAGTACTTC. Its translation is CARSPGPRAGGNQETQYF.

The J gene is TRBJ2-5, the V gene TRBV28, with 7 bases that match TRBD2. CDR1 and CDR2 from the germline V gene are MDHEN and SYDVKM. The J segment lost 5 bases and the V segment lost 2 bases, leaving 11 bases of the junction unmatched. CDR3 length equals 16 residues. This CDR3 reads CASSLTKGRGLETQYF. The CDR3 region has the DNA TGTGCCAGCAGTTTAACGAAGGGGAGGGGCTTGGAGACCCAGTACTTC.

The chain couples TRBV18 to TRBJ2-7; 7 nucleotides align to TRBD2. This CDR3 has 14 amino acids. Germline values: CDR1 KGHSH, CDR2 LQKENI. V lost 7 bases to trimming and J lost 3 bases; unmatched junction nucleotides: 9. CDR3 nucleotides: TGTGCCAGCTTACAAAGCGGGAACCTCTACGAGCAGTACTTC. Protein: CASLQSGNLYEQYF. The full variable domain, its missing parts supplied by reference TRBV18 and TRBJ2-7, is NAGVMQNPRHLVRRRGQEARLRCSPMKGHSHVYWYRQLPEEGLKFMVYLQKENIIDESGMPKERFSAEFPKEGPSILRIQQVVRGDSAAYFCASLQSGNLYEQYFGPGTRLTVT.

This clone appeared a single time. V and J are TRBV5-1 and TRBJ1-5, with 7 positions matching TRBD1. J gave up 2 bases and V 4 bases, and 3 bases lay outside the gene matches. In germline, CDR1 is SGHRS, CDR2 YFSETQ. The CDR3 extends over 14 amino acids. The CDR3 coding sequence is TGCGCCAGCAGCGGCGGGACAGGCAATCAGCCCCAGCATTTT. It is translated as CASSGGTGNQPQHF. The variable domain in full, with the rest retrieved from reference TRBV5-1 and TRBJ1-5, is KAGVTQTPRYLIKTRGQQVTLSCSPISGHRSVSWYQQTPGQGLQFLFEYFSETQRNKGNFPGRFSGRQFSNSRSEMNVSTLELGDSALYLCASSGGTGNQPQHFGDGTRLSIL.

The DNA for the CDR3 is TGTGCCATCAGTGAGGACAGGGTCCACTATGGCTACACCTTC. It translates to CAISEDRVHYGYTF. The V gene is TRBV10-3, the J gene TRBJ1-2; 7 bases are a match to TRBD1. Germline V gene sequence: CDR1 ENHRY, CDR2 SYGVKD. Unmatched junction bases numbered 3, after V lost 2 bases and J lost 3 bases. The CDR3 extends over 14 amino acids.

The chain links TRBV5-1 to TRBJ2-3, with 12 bases fitting TRBD2. CDR3 length: 16 residues. The J segment lost 0 bases and the V segment lost 4 bases, leaving 3 bases of the junction unmatched. Germline lookup yields CDR1 SGHRS and CDR2 YFSETQ. Here the CDR3 reads CASSTGTSGSTDTQYF. CDR3 coding DNA: TGCGCCAGCAGCACCGGGACTAGCGGGAGCACAGATACGCAGTATTTT.

The V call is TRBV19, the J call TRBJ1-5; 7 bases are shared with TRBD1. Trimming took 3 bases from V and 4 from J; bases not matched to a gene: 3. Germline V gives CDR1 LNHDA, CDR2 SQIVND (reference sequence). The CDR3 runs to 14 residues. The CDR3: CASSMGQKNQPQHF. CDR3 DNA sequence: TGTGCCAGTAGTATGGGACAGAAAAATCAGCCCCAGCATTTT. Full variable domain (remainder filled in from reference TRBV19 and TRBJ1-5): DGGITQSPKYLFRKEGQNVTLSCEQNLNHDAMYWYRQDPGQGLRLIYYSQIVNDFQKGDIAEGYSVSREKKESFPLTVTSAQKNPTAFYLCASSMGQKNQPQHFGDGTRLSIL.

The V call is TRBV5-5, the J call TRBJ2-7; TRBD2 might be the D (5 bases). Germline lookup yields CDR1 SGHKS and CDR2 YYEKEE (reference sequence). Deletions cut 0 bases from V and 0 bases from J, with 10 bases between. The CDR3 contains 15 residues. The CDR3 is CASSLAGESSYEQYF. For the CDR3, the DNA is TGTGCCAGCAGCTTGGCCGGGGAATCCTCCTACGAGCAGTACTTC.

The rearrangement links TRBV28 to TRBJ2-4, with 10 bases that match TRBD1. The CDR3 has 14 amino acids. V shed 5 bases and J 8 bases; nucleotides not matched to a gene: 6. In germline, CDR1 is MDHEN, CDR2 SYDVKM. CDR3 DNA sequence: TGTGCCAGCAGTCCGACAGGGGGCCAGGACATTCAGTACTTC. As protein: CASSPTGGQDIQYF.

The sample holds a few counts of this clone. The chain links TRBV2 to TRBJ2-7; D is perhaps TRBD2 (6 bases). Germline V gene sequence: CDR1 SNHLY, CDR2 FYNNEI. The CDR3 extends over 14 amino acids. The V end was cut by 3 bases, the J end by 3 bases, with 12 bases between. The CDR3 protein is CASSDDGRSYEQYF. CDR3 sequence (DNA): TGTGCCAGCAGTGACGACGGGAGAAGCTACGAGCAGTACTTC.

V gene TRBV30 combines with J gene TRBJ2-5; 8 nucleotides match TRBD2. Losses at the gene ends were 2 bases for V and 5 bases for J; bases not matched to a gene: 4. The CDR3 is 13 amino acids. Germline values: CDR1 GTSNPN, CDR2 SVGIG (reference sequence). This chain's CDR3 is CAWSTGGAETQYF. The CDR3 nucleotides are TGTGCCTGGAGTACGGGAGGGGCGGAGACCCAGTACTTC.

This chain connects TRBV7-2 to TRBJ1-1; D gene uncertain. The ends were cut back, 5 bases at V and 0 bases at J, with 7 bases in the middle. The germline V gene encodes CDR1 SGHTA and CDR2 FQGNSA. The CDR3 sequence is 13 residues long. CDR3 region: CASSPPMNTEAFF. CDR3 bases: TGTGCCAGCAGCCCCCCCATGAACACTGAAGCTTTCTTT.

This clone has only a few counts. The rearrangement uses TRBV7-9 and TRBJ1-1; no clear D. Germline values: CDR1 SEHNR, CDR2 FQNEAQ (reference sequence). Deletions cut 2 bases from V and 4 bases from J, with 5 bases between. This CDR3 has 12 amino acids. The CDR3 is CASSLTGTEAFF. The CDR3 nucleotides are TGTGCCAGCAGCTTAACCGGCACTGAAGCTTTCTTT.

The V call is TRBV6-6, the J call TRBJ2-3; D perhaps matches TRBD2 (6 bases). V shed 4 bases and J shed 9 bases, with 17 bases lying between them. CDR1 is MNHNY, CDR2 SVGAGI, per germline (reference sequence). The CDR3 is 14 residues long. As DNA, the CDR3 is TGTGCCAGCAGTTTGGGGGGTCCCTCGGGAACGCAGTATTTT. Translation gives CASSLGGPSGTQYF.

The chain is built from TRBV5-6 and TRBJ2-2; possibly TRBD1 for D (6 bases). The V end was cut by 2 bases, the J end by 2 bases, with 13 bases between. This CDR3 has 16 residues. Germline V gene lookup returns CDR1 SGHDT and CDR2 YYEEEE. This chain's CDR3 is CASSFLRTENTGELFF. CDR3 nucleotides: TGTGCCAGCAGCTTCCTGCGGACAGAAAACACCGGGGAGCTGTTTTTT.

The genes are TRBV28 and TRBJ2-2; 13 bases agree with TRBD2. The CDR3 covers 15 residues. With V trimmed by 6 bases and J by 5 bases, 3 bases remained unmatched. CDR1 is MDHEN, CDR2 SYDVKM, per germline. The CDR3 loop reads CASSKLAGGTGELFF. CDR3 DNA sequence: TGTGCCAGCAGCAAACTAGCGGGAGGGACCGGGGAGCTGTTTTTT. Drawing the rest from reference TRBV28 and TRBJ2-2, the complete variable domain is DVKVTQSSRYLVKRTGEKVFLECVQDMDHENMFWYRQDPGLGLRLIYFSYDVKMKEKGDIPEGYSVSREKKERFSLILESASTNQTSMYLCASSKLAGGTGELFFGEGSRLTVL.